This T cell receptor (beta chain) is drawn from a study of CD8 T cells in Susac syndrome. Study-level results: In Susac syndrome, CD4+ T cell repertoires lacked any clonal expansion.

RNA in amounts of about 0.5 to 1 ug was reverse transcribed with random hexamers. A single record per CDR3 protein comes from TCRdb applying MiXCR to the immunoSEQ multiplex PCR reads. The sample yields under 300,000 distinct CDR3 sequences, 90% to 97% seen once. On this clonotype itself: What it recognizes is unknown.

This CDR3 is 17 amino acids long. The germline V gene has CDR1 SGHDT and CDR2 YYEEEE. V lost 1 base and J lost 3; bases outside the gene matches: 6. The chain uses TRBV5-6 and TRBJ2-3, with TRBD1 identical over 12 bases. This receptor was taken from a human donor with Susac syndrome. Input material: CD4+ T cells from PBMCs. CDR3 amino acids: CASSLRGTGGRTDTQYF. CDR3 bases: TGTGCCAGCAGCTTGAGGGGGACAGGGGGCCGGACAGATACGCAGTATTTT.